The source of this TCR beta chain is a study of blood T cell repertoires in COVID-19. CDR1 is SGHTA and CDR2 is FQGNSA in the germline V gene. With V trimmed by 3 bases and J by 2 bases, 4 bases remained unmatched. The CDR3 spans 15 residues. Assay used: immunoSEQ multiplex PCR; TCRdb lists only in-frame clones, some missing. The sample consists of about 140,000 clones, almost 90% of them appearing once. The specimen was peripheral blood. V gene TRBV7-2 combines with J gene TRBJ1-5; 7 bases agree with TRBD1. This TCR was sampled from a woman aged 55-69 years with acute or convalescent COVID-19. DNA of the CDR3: TGTGCCAGCAGCTTTAGGCAGGGGGGCAATCAGCCCCAGCATTTT. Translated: CASSFRQGGNQPQHF. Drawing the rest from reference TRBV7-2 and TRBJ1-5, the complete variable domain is GAGVSQSPSNKVTEKGKDVELRCDPISGHTALYWYRQSLGQGLEFLIYFQGNSAPDKSGLPSDRFSAERTGGSVSTLTIQRTQQEDSAVYLCASSFRQGGNQPQHFGDGTRLSIL.